One and the same sample provided the 4 T cell receptor beta chains below, sequenced in a study of cytomegalovirus exposure and HLA in healthy donors. Repertoires were generated with immunoSEQ multiplex PCR, while TCRdb's copy carries only in-frame clones and drops some. The sample records under 200,000 clones, under 95% being singletons. Source material: PBMCs. The receptors come from a young woman in good health and CMV-seropositive.

The rearrangement links TRBV10-2 to TRBJ2-1; weak D call: TRBD2 (5 bases). The V gene's germline CDR1 is WSHSY and CDR2 SAAADI. There are 14 residues in the CDR3. Trimming took 6 bases from V and 1 from J, leaving 10 bases between them. DNA of the CDR3: TGCGCCAGCAGATCCAGCGGATCCTACAATGAGCAGTTCTTC. This codes for CASRSSGSYNEQFF.

This clone was seen just once. The chain carries TRBV27 and TRBJ1-1; no firm D call. Per the germline V gene, CDR1 is MNHEY and CDR2 is SMNVEV (reference sequence). The CDR3 is made up of 15 amino acids. The V gene lost 0 bases and the J gene lost 0 bases, with 8 bases spanning the gap. In nucleotides, the CDR3 is TGTGCCAGCAGTTTATCGGGAGGGATGAACACTGAAGCTTTCTTT. Amino acids: CASSLSGGMNTEAFF.

The V call is TRBV9, the J call TRBJ2-7, with TRBD2 matching 10 bases. V trimming: 3 bases; J trimming: 3 bases; junction bases outside the gene matches: 3. The V gene's germline CDR1 is SGDLS and CDR2 YYNGEE. The CDR3 sequence is 14 residues long. CDR3 protein: CASSAGTSVYEQYF. The DNA for the CDR3 is TGTGCCAGCAGCGCCGGGACTAGCGTCTACGAGCAGTACTTC.

This chain connects TRBV5-4 to TRBJ2-7; TRBD1 agrees at 11 bases. This CDR3 region has 14 residues. The V gene's germline CDR1 is SGHNT and CDR2 YYREEE (reference sequence). The V gene end was trimmed by 5 bases and the J gene end by 6 bases; junction bases not matched to a gene: 7. Written as DNA, the CDR3 is TGTGCCAGCAGACCGGGACAGGGGGGAGGCGAGCAGTACTTC. Translation: CASRPGQGGGEQYF.